These 8 T cell receptor beta chains were sequenced from one sample in a study of T cell changes during pregnancy in multiple sclerosis. The assay was immunoSEQ multiplex PCR, and TCRdb's table has in-frame clones only and misses some. The sample includes more than 55,000 clones, approximately 91% seen only once; the top ten take 1.3%. Material: peripheral blood, obtained in the second trimester of pregnancy. All receptors derive from a female donor with multiple sclerosis, enrolled in a pregnancy study.

This chain joins TRBV2 and TRBJ2-5; 11 bases map to TRBD2. The V gene's germline CDR1 is SNHLY and CDR2 FYNNEI. The CDR3 sequence is 15 residues long. Losses at the gene ends were 7 bases for V and 1 base for J; bases not matched to a gene: 5. The CDR3 DNA sequence: TGTGCCAGCATACGAGGGACTAGCGGCCAAGAGACCCAGTACTTC. Translation: CASIRGTSGQETQYF.

The genes are TRBV11-2 and TRBJ1-1; no clear D. The length of the CDR3 is 14 residues. Germline CDR1 is SGHAT and CDR2 is FQNNGV. Trimming shortened V by 1 base and J by 11 bases, and 17 bases separated the two germline ends. CDR3 in amino acids: CASSLALAIARAFF. For the CDR3, the DNA is TGTGCCAGCAGCTTAGCTTTGGCGATCGCTAGGGCTTTCTTT.

V gene TRBV11-3 combines with J gene TRBJ2-2; TRBD2 matches at 9 bases. The CDR3 consists of 17 residues. CDR1 and CDR2 (germline): SGHNT, YENEEA. V shed 0 bases and J 4 bases; nucleotides not matched to a gene: 6. The CDR3 spells CASSLDPQRGATGELFF. Here the CDR3 DNA reads TGTGCCAGCAGCTTAGATCCACAGCGGGGGGCCACCGGGGAGCTGTTTTTT.

V is TRBV30 and J is TRBJ2-7, with D perhaps matching TRBD1 (5 bases). This CDR3 region has 12 residues. Deletions cut 3 bases from V and 2 bases from J, with 8 bases between. CDR1 is GTSNPN and CDR2 is SVGIG in the germline V gene (reference sequence). This CDR3 is CAWSKGTYEQYF. The DNA for the CDR3 is TGTGCCTGGAGCAAGGGGACCTACGAGCAGTACTTC.

The chain combines TRBV5-1 with TRBJ2-1; TRBD2 aligns across 14 bases. This CDR3 contains 20 residues. After removal of 4 bases from V and 0 bases from J, the junction contained 12 bases not matched to a gene. Germline V gene sequence: CDR1 SGHRS, CDR2 YFSETQ. The CDR3 region is CASSPRTSGGFQSSYNEQFF. CDR3 DNA sequence: TGCGCCAGCAGCCCACGGACTAGCGGGGGGTTCCAAAGCTCCTACAATGAGCAGTTCTTC.

The rearrangement links TRBV7-3 to TRBJ2-3; 10 nucleotides match TRBD1. Germline CDR1 is SGHTA and CDR2 is FQGTGA. The CDR3 runs to 16 residues. The V segment lost 2 bases and the J segment 0 bases; nucleotides outside the gene matches: 2. The CDR3 protein is CASSLGTGESTDTQYF. For the CDR3, the DNA is TGTGCCAGCAGCTTAGGGACAGGGGAGAGCACAGATACGCAGTATTTT.

The chain has TRBV7-3 and TRBJ2-1, with 9 positions matching TRBD2. CDR3 length: 14 residues. Per the germline V gene, CDR1 is SGHTA and CDR2 is FQGTGA. With V trimmed by 4 bases and J by 7 bases, 5 bases remained unmatched. In DNA, the CDR3 is TGTGCCAGCAGCTCGAGCGGGGGGCAAAATGAGCAGTTCTTC. This encodes CASSSSGGQNEQFF. Full variable domain (missing parts from reference TRBV7-3 and TRBJ2-1): GAGVSQTPSNKVTEKGKYVELRCDPISGHTALYWYRQSLGQGPEFLIYFQGTGAADDSGLPNDRFFAVRPEGSVSTLKIQRTERGDSAVYLCASSSSGGQNEQFFGPGTRLTVL.

The V and J genes are TRBV7-8 and TRBJ1-2; possibly TRBD1 for D (6 bases). The CDR3 extends over 14 amino acids. CDR1 is SGHVS and CDR2 is FQNEAQ in the germline V gene. V lost 5 bases, J lost 3 bases, and 13 bases lay in between. The CDR3, as DNA: TGTGCCAGCAGCGGCCGGGACACCTACTATGGCTACACCTTC. Protein sequence: CASSGRDTYYGYTF.